This entry lists 10 T cell receptor beta chains sequenced from one sample in a study of shared clonotypes between healthy human individuals. Clones were read by immunoSEQ multiplex PCR, and TCRdb kept only the in-frame ones, dropping some. The sample includes 950,000 to 1,100,000 clones, 60% to 80% seen only once; the top ten take approximately 1.5%. The material sequenced was memory CD4+ T cells sorted from blood. As to subset: CD45RA-negative fraction. These receptors originate from a man younger than 30 in good health.

The chain has TRBV18 and TRBJ2-7; weak D call: TRBD1 (5 bases). Germline CDR1 is KGHSH and CDR2 is LQKENI. The V end was cut by 6 bases, the J end by 7 bases, with 10 bases between. This CDR3 has 11 amino acids. CDR3 nucleotide sequence: TGTGCCAGCTCCGGAGACAGAGAGCAGTACTTC. Its translation is CASSGDREQYF.

V and J are TRBV7-2 and TRBJ1-2; TRBD1 matches 8 bases. This CDR3 is built from 15 residues. Germline V gives CDR1 SGHTA, CDR2 FQGNSA. J lost 8 bases, V lost 5 bases, and 13 bases had no gene match. Here the CDR3 reads CASSGNARGPEGYTF. DNA for the CDR3: TGTGCCAGCAGCGGTAATGCCAGGGGGCCAGAGGGCTACACCTTC.

The chain recombines TRBV2 with TRBJ2-7; D ambiguous. V was shortened by 4 bases and J by 7 bases, with 14 bases between the two germline ends. Germline assignment: CDR1 SNHLY and CDR2 FYNNEI. This CDR3 is built from 13 residues. CDR3: CASSVWGTGEQYF. The DNA for the CDR3 is TGTGCCAGCAGTGTCTGGGGTACGGGTGAGCAGTACTTC.

Details on this clone: The sample carries other DNA sequences with the same CDR3. This sequence joins TRBV18 and TRBJ2-5; TRBD1 is a possible D gene (8 bases). Germline CDR1 reads KGHSH; CDR2 reads LQKENI. V gave up 2 bases and J gave up 4 bases, with 11 bases separating them. CDR3 size: 14 residues. Written as DNA, the CDR3 is TGTGCCAGCTCACCAAACAGGGGGGGAGAGACCCAGTACTTC. Protein product: CASSPNRGGETQYF.

The chain recombines TRBV5-1 with TRBJ1-1; D perhaps matches TRBD1 (5 bases). With 0 bases removed from V and 2 bases from J, the gap between germline ends came to 11 bases. Germline assignment: CDR1 SGHRS and CDR2 YFSETQ. The CDR3 runs to 15 residues. For the CDR3, the DNA is TGCGCCAGCAGCTTGGAGGGACCCACAAACACTGAAGCTTTCTTT. Translation gives CASSLEGPTNTEAFF.

This clone was detected a few times. The chain couples TRBV12-5 to TRBJ1-6; no reliable D call. Per germline, CDR1 LGHNT and CDR2 FRNRAP. V was cut by 0 bases and J by 6 bases, with 9 bases left in between. There are 15 residues in the CDR3. The CDR3 nucleotides read TGTGCTAGTGGTTTGGTTGGTACAGCTAATTCACCCCTCCACTTT. Amino acid sequence: CASGLVGTANSPLHF.

V and J are TRBV4-3 and TRBJ2-2; 7 bases agree with TRBD2. The CDR3 totals 17 residues. V lost 1 base to trimming and J lost 1 base; unmatched junction nucleotides: 6. Germline assignment: CDR1 LGHNA and CDR2 YSLEER. CDR3 sequence reads: CASSQVGEGWNTGELFF. The CDR3 nucleotides are TGCGCCAGCAGCCAAGTAGGGGAGGGGTGGAACACCGGGGAGCTGTTTTTT.

The chain combines TRBV7-9 with TRBJ1-1; weak D call: TRBD1 (5 bases). V shed 2 bases and J shed 1 base, with 8 bases lying between them. This CDR3 has 14 amino acids. Looked up from germline, CDR1 is SEHNR and CDR2 is FQNEAQ (reference sequence). CDR3 sequence (DNA): TGTGCCAGCAGCTTACCCACAGGGAACACTGAAGCTTTCTTT. This encodes CASSLPTGNTEAFF.

This chain uses TRBV5-6 with TRBJ2-7, with D perhaps being TRBD1 or TRBD2 (5 bases each). The CDR3 length is 15 residues. The germline V gene has CDR1 SGHDT and CDR2 YYEEEE. V was shortened by 2 bases and J by 5 bases, with 17 bases between the two germline ends. In nucleotides, the CDR3 is TGTGCCAGCAGCTTACCCGGGACCGCGCTTGACGAGCAGTACTTC. As protein: CASSLPGTALDEQYF. The full variable domain, rest sourced from reference TRBV5-6 and TRBJ2-7, is DAGVTQSPTHLIKTRGQQVTLRCSPKSGHDTVSWYQQALGQGPQFIFQYYEEEERQRGNFPDRFSGHQFPNYSSELNVNALLLGDSALYLCASSLPGTALDEQYFGPGTRLTVT.

This clone was found a few times. This sequence joins TRBV6-1 and TRBJ2-1; D assignment may be TRBD1 or TRBD2 (6 bases each). Germline loops: CDR1 MNHNS, CDR2 SASEGT. The V end lost 2 bases, the J end lost 8 bases, and 16 bases lay between the germline ends. CDR3 size: 15 residues. The CDR3 DNA reads TGTGCCAGCAGTGAAAGGGGCGGGAACAGGGATGAGCAGTTCTTC. Protein: CASSERGGNRDEQFF.